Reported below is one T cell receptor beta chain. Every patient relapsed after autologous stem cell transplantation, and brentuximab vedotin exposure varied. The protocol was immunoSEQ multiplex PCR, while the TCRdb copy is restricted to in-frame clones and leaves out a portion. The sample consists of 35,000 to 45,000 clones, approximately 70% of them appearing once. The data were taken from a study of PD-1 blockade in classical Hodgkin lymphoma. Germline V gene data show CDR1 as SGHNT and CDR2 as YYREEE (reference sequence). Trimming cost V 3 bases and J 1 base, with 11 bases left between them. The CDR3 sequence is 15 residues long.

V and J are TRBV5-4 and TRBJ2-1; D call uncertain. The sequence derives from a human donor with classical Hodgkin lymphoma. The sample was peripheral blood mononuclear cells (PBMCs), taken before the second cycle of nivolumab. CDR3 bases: TGTGCCAGCAGCTCCCGCCTGACATCCTACAATGAGCAGTTCTTC. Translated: CASSSRLTSYNEQFF.